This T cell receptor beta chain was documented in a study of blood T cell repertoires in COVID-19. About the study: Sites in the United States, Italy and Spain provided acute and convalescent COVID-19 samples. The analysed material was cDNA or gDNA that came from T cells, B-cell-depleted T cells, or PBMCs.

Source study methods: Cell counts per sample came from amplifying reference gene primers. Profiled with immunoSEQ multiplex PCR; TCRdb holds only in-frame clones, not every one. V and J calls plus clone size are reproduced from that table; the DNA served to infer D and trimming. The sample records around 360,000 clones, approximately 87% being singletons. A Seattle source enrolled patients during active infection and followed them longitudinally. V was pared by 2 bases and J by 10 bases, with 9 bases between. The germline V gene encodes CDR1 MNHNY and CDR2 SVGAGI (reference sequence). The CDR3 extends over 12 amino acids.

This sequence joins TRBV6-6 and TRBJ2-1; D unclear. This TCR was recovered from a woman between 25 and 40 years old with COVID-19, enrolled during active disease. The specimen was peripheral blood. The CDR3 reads CASSYVSNEQFF. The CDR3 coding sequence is TGTGCCAGCAGTTACGTTAGCAACGAGCAGTTCTTC.